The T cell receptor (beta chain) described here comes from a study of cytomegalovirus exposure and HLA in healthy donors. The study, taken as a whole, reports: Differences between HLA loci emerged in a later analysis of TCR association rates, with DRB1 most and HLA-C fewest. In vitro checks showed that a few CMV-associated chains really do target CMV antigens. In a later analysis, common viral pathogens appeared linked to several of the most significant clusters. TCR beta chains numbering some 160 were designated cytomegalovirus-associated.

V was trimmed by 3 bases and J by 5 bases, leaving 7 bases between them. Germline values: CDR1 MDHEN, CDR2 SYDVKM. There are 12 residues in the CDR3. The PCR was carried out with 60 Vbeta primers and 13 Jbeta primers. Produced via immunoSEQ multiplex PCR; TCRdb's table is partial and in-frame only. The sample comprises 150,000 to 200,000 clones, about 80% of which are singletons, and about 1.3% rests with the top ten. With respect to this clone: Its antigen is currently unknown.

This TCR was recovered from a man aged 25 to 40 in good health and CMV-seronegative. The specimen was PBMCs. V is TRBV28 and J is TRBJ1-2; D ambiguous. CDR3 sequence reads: CASSLNGYGYTF. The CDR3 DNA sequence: TGTGCCAGCAGTTTGAACGGGTATGGCTACACCTTC.